Listed below are T cell receptor beta chains from one sample, sequenced in a study of human T cells and chemical hapten exposure. TCRdb reprocessed the RACE reads with MiXCR, giving one entry per CDR3 protein. The table lists tens of thousands of distinct CDR3 sequences, more than 9% of them singletons, with 9.6% in the top ten. Sample: whole blood, taken in connection with sensitization to the hapten diphenylcyclopropenone (DPC). The receptors derive from a man aged 35 to 55 with alopecia areata. Some clones in this sample may be carry-over from other donors' samples. Both conserved end residues are part of each CDR3.

J,V,CDR3
TRBJ1-1,TRBV28,CASSPGEGAPDTEAFF
TRBJ2-7,TRBV20-1,CSASGQGQSYEQYF
TRBJ1-1,TRBV5-1,CASSDRQGETTEAFF
TRBJ2-1,TRBV28,CASTPTLGLAGSNEQFF
TRBJ2-3,TRBV6-6,CASSRSGREDTQYF
TRBJ2-1,TRBV7-9,CASSGSRGSYNEQFF
TRBJ2-2,TRBV27,CASSSLAANTGELFF
TRBJ2-1,TRBV11-2,CASRPAGYYNEQFF
TRBJ2-3,TRBV11-1,CASSLAGTVGTQYF
TRBJ2-1,TRBV6-1,CASMKFGDEQFF
TRBJ2-1,TRBV12-3/TRBV12-4,CASSLGLAANEQFF
TRBJ2-3,TRBV20-1,CSAAQQPSGRAGDTQYF
TRBJ2-5,TRBV5-1,CASSLAMETQYF
TRBJ2-7,TRBV7-9,CASSATTAAYEQYF
TRBJ2-7,TRBV28,CASSQPGTGTSYEQYF
TRBJ2-5,TRBV10-3,CAISESTGGETQYF
TRBJ1-5,TRBV5-6,CASSLYSGFGNQPQHF
TRBJ2-7,TRBV10-2,CASSEGRNEQYF
TRBJ2-1,TRBV19,CASSIPPFSSGGYNEQFF